What follows are 9 T cell receptor beta chains derived from one specimen sequenced in a study of cytomegalovirus exposure and HLA in healthy donors. Amplification used 60 Vbeta primers and 13 Jbeta primers. TCRdb's copy holds only in-frame clones and misses some; the assay was immunoSEQ multiplex PCR. The data show approximately 76,000 clones, roughly two thirds seen once. Material: PBMCs. The receptors derive from a middle-aged woman in good health and CMV-seropositive.

The genes are TRBV4-3 and TRBJ2-6; D is undetermined. Trimming shortened V by 0 bases and J by 0 bases, and 18 bases separated the two germline ends. This CDR3 contains 20 residues. Looked up from germline, CDR1 is LGHNA and CDR2 is YSLEER. CDR3 loop: CASSQEITRSYFSGANVLTF. Written as DNA, the CDR3 is TGCGCCAGCAGCCAAGAAATTACGCGTTCCTACTTCTCTGGGGCCAACGTCCTGACTTTC.

The gene calls are TRBV4-3 and TRBJ2-1; the match to TRBD2 covers 12 bases. The CDR3 is 19 amino acids. In germline, CDR1 is LGHNA, CDR2 YSLEER. The V gene end was trimmed by 5 bases and the J gene end by 10 bases; junction bases not matched to a gene: 21. The chain's CDR3 is CASSERGLAGGLWGGEQFF. The CDR3, as DNA: TGCGCCAGCAGCGAAAGAGGGCTAGCGGGAGGGCTATGGGGTGGGGAGCAGTTCTTC.

The CDR3 DNA follows: TGTGCCATCAGTGGCGGGACAGCCAACCCCTACGAGCAGTACTTC. Its protein product is CAISGGTANPYEQYF. V and J are TRBV10-3 and TRBJ2-7; D possibly corresponds to TRBD1 (7 bases). Germline lookup yields CDR1 ENHRY and CDR2 SYGVKD. This CDR3 has 15 residues. Trimming removed 4 bases from V and 2 bases from J, with 15 bases in between.

V usage is TRBV14 and J usage is TRBJ2-1, with 9 bases identical to TRBD1. Germline loops: CDR1 SGHDN, CDR2 FVKESK. The CDR3 has 14 amino acids. The ends lost 1 base at V and 6 bases at J; junction bases unmatched: 1. The CDR3 spells CASSQATGGNEQFF. For the CDR3, the DNA is TGTGCCAGCAGCCAAGCGACAGGGGGCAATGAGCAGTTCTTC.

This chain uses TRBV19 with TRBJ2-1; D gene uncertain. The V end lost 5 bases, the J end lost 3 bases, and 5 bases lay between the germline ends. Germline CDR1 is LNHDA and CDR2 is SQIVND (reference sequence). This CDR3 contains 12 residues. The CDR3 is CASSADYNEQFF. The CDR3 DNA reads TGTGCCAGTAGTGCGGACTACAATGAGCAGTTCTTC.

The chain joins TRBV29-1 to TRBJ1-2, with D unresolved. The germline CDR1 and CDR2 sequences are SQVTM and ANQGSEA. The V gene lost 5 bases and the J gene lost 3 bases, with 10 bases spanning the gap. The CDR3 is 12 residues long. The CDR3 nucleotides are TGCAGCGTTTCGGACGGGGACTATGGCTACACCTTC. Translating it yields CSVSDGDYGYTF.

This clone was picked up a small number of times. J is TRBJ1-2 and V is TRBV27, with 10 bases aligning to TRBD1. Germline V gene lookup returns CDR1 MNHEY and CDR2 SMNVEV (reference sequence). The CDR3 sequence is 14 residues long. V shed 4 bases, J shed 2 bases, and the junction held 1 base outside the gene matches. The CDR3, as DNA: TGTGCCAGCAGTTCGGGACAGGGGAACTATGGCTACACCTTC. Translated: CASSSGQGNYGYTF.

This clone was counted a few times. The chain couples TRBV6-1 to TRBJ2-5; 12 bases fit TRBD1. Germline CDR1 and CDR2: MNHNS and SASEGT. CDR3 length: 14 residues. V lost 10 bases, J lost 4 bases, and 7 bases stayed unmatched. The CDR3 nucleotides read TGTGCCACTATCCGGGACAGGGGGCGAGAGACCCAGTACTTC. Its protein product is CATIRDRGRETQYF.

The J gene is TRBJ1-4, the V gene TRBV30, with 9 nucleotides matching TRBD1. The CDR3 contains 15 residues. V lost 4 bases and J lost 10; bases outside the gene matches: 13. Germline V CDR1 and CDR2: GTSNPN, SVGIG (reference sequence). This CDR3 reads CAWITAPGQGGKLFF. The CDR3 coding sequence is TGTGCCTGGATAACCGCGCCGGGACAGGGAGGAAAACTGTTTTTT.